The T cell receptor beta chain under discussion was sequenced for a study of cytotoxic CD8 clonotypes in ibrutinib-treated CLL. Study-level information: The group held roughly ten relapsed/refractory and 15 treatment-naive patients, with roughly 17 IGHV unmutated.

This table comes from immunoSEQ multiplex PCR, and its TCRdb copy is limited to in-frame clones, with some not included. The sample contains approximately 150,000 clones, about 80% of which appear only once. The CDR3 spans 13 residues. Trimming cost V 3 bases and J 3 bases; bases outside gene matches: 0. The germline V gene has CDR1 LNHNV and CDR2 YYDKDF (reference sequence). The sequence derives from a human donor with chronic lymphocytic leukemia. The chain couples TRBV15 to TRBJ2-7, with 9 bases matching TRBD2. The specimen was PBMCs, collected after 24 months of ibrutinib treatment. The CDR3 DNA is TGTGCCACCAGCAGTAGCGGGAGCTACGAGCAGTACTTC. Encoded protein: CATSSSGSYEQYF.